This T cell receptor (beta chain) derives from a study of CXCR3-negative and CXCR3-positive naive CD8 T cells. The study, taken as a whole, reports: When CXCR3-positive naive cells were set against CXCR3-negative naive cells, the former had more hydrophobic TRB CDR3s.

On this clonotype: Its cognate antigen is unknown.

CDR1 SGHVS and CDR2 FNYEAQ come from the germline V gene. The CDR3 loop spans 13 amino acids. The authors prepared UMI-labeled TRB cDNA libraries by 5' RACE. With the 5' RACE reads reprocessed, TCRdb shows one record per CDR3 protein and no DNA. There are about 86,000 distinct CDR3 sequences in the sample, with 0.7% to 1% held by the top ten. The gene calls are TRBV7-6 and TRBJ1-1. The TCR was taken from a human donor in good health. Some clones in this sample may be carry-over from other donors' samples. Material for sequencing was naive CXCR3+ CD8+ T cells from blood. The subset here: CD45RO-CCR7+CD27+CD95- naive CD8+ T cells expressing CXCR3 (TNR3+). This CDR3 is CASSPWEDTEAFF.